Listed here are 5 T cell receptor beta chains from one sample, sequenced in a study of T cells in Graves' hyperthyroidism and ophthalmopathy (dated by TCRdb to about 2019). Library prep was done by multiplex PCR. Sequencing was performed on an Illumina HiSeq 2000. TCR beta CDR3 regions were amplified from RNA transcripts. A first-round RT-PCR of the TCR CDR3 used the HTBI primer set with the Qiagen OneStep RT-PCR kit. The public sequencing data were trimmed at Q25 with fastp and processed into clonotypes with MiXCR by TCRdb, which kept only in-frame beta chains. Each CDR3 protein appears once, grouped with its most common genes and DNA. The sample table shows some 600,000 distinct CDR3 sequences, and approximately 14% are seen once. Jointly, the top ten make up more than 4.5% of the sample. Sequencing was done on a sample of blood. Receptors were obtained from a young woman with Graves' hyperthyroidism that later progressed to Graves' ophthalmopathy.

The sample holds a few counts of this clonotype. V is TRBV24-1 and J is TRBJ2-7; 8 bases are shared with TRBD1. The germline gives CDR1 KGHDR, CDR2 SFDVKD. Germline trimming cut 3 bases from V and 3 bases from J; bases unmatched to any gene: 6. The CDR3 extends over 15 amino acids. CDR3 residues: CATSDGQGVFYEQYF. For the CDR3, the DNA is TGTGCCACCAGTGATGGACAGGGAGTCTTCTACGAGCAGTACTTC.

This clonotype was seen repeatedly, ten times or more. CDR3 amino acids: CASSEGSNGELFF. The DNA of the CDR3 is TGTGCCAGCAGTGAAGGGTCTAACGGGGAGCTGTTTTTT. The J gene is TRBJ2-2, the V gene TRBV2, with D hard to call. The CDR3 has 13 residues. V was pared by 1 base and J by 7 bases, with 7 bases between. Germline V lookup: CDR1 SNHLY, CDR2 FYNNEI.

The chain employs TRBV6-2 or TRBV6-3 and TRBJ1-1; 7 bases match TRBD1. V gave up 4 bases and J gave up 1 base; unmatched junction bases: 6. CDR1 is MNHEY, CDR2 SVGEGT, per germline. The CDR3 has 15 amino acids. In DNA, the CDR3 is TGTGCCAGCAGTTCATCACGACAGGGGAACACTGAAGCTTTCTTT. Translating gives CASSSSRQGNTEAFF.

This chain uses TRBV10-3 with TRBJ1-2; D perhaps matches TRBD1 (5 bases). V lost 4 bases and J lost 6, with 15 bases in between. The CDR3 runs 14 residues. Germline values: CDR1 ENHRY, CDR2 SYGVKD. The CDR3 spells CAISGGEGANGYTF. The CDR3 region has the DNA TGTGCCATCAGTGGGGGGGAGGGCGCGAATGGCTACACCTTC.

This clonotype was detected a few times. The gene calls are TRBV12-3 or TRBV12-4 and TRBJ1-2; 7 bases are a match to TRBD1. CDR3 length: 12 residues. The V and J ends lost 3 bases and 7 bases, in that order; junction bases with no gene match: 2. CDR3 bases: TGTGCCAGCAGTTTCGACAGGGTTGGCTACACCTTC. Translation gives CASSFDRVGYTF.